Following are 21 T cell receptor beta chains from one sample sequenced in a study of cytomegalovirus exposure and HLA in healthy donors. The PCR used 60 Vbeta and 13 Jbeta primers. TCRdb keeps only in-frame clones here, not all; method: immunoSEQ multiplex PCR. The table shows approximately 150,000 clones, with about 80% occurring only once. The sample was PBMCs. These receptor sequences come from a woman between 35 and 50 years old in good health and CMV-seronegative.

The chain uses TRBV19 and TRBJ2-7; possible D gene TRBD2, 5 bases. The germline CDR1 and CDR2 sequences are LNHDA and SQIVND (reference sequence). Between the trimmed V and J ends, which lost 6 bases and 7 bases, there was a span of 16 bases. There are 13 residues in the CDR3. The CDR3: CASSGVLRGEQYF. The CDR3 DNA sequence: TGTGCCAGTAGCGGGGTATTACGAGGGGAGCAGTACTTC.

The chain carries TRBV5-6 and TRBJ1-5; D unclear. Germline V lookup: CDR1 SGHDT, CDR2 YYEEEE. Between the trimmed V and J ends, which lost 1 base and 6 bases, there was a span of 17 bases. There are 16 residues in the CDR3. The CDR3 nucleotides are TGTGCCAGCAGCTTGTGGAGGGTCCGGGGTAGTCAGCCCCAGCATTTT. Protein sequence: CASSLWRVRGSQPQHF.

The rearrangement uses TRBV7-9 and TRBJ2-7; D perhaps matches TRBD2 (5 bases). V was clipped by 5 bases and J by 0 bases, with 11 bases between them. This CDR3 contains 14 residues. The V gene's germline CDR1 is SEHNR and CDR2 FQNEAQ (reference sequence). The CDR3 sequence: CASSRPEDSYEQYF. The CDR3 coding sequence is TGTGCCAGCAGCCGACCGGAGGACTCCTACGAGCAGTACTTC.

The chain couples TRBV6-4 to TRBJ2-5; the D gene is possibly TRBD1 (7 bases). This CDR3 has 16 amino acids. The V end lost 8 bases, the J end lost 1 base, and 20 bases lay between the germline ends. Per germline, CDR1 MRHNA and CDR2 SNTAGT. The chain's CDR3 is CASFEEGARSQETQYF. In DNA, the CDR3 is TGTGCCAGCTTCGAGGAGGGGGCGAGATCCCAAGAGACCCAGTACTTC.

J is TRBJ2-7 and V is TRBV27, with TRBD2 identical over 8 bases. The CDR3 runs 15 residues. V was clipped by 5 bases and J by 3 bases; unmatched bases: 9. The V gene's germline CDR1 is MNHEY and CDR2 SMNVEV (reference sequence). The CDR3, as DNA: TGTGCCAGCAGTCTCTCCGGGACTAGGGACTACGAGCAGTACTTC. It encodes CASSLSGTRDYEQYF.

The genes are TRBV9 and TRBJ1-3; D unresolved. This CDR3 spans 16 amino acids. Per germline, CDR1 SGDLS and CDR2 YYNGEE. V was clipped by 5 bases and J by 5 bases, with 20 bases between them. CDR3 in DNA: TGTGCCAGCAGTGCCCCTCATGCATCTACCCGAAACACCATATATTTT. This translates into CASSAPHASTRNTIYF.

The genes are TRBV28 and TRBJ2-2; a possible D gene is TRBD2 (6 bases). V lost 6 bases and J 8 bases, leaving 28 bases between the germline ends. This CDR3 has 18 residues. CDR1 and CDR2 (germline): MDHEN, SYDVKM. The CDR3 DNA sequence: TGTGCCAGCAGGGCCCTAGAGTCCGGGGGACCACCCAGAGGGGAGCTGTTTTTT. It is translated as CASRALESGGPPRGELFF.

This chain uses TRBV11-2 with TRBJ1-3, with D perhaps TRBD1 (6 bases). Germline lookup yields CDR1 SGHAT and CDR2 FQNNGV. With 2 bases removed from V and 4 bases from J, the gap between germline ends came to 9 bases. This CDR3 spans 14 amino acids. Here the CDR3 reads CASSLPGAGNTIYF. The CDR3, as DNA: TGTGCCAGCAGCTTACCAGGGGCGGGAAACACCATATATTTT.

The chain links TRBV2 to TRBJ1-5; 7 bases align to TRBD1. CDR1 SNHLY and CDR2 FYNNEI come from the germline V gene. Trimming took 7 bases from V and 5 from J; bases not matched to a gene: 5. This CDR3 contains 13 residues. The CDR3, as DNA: TGTGCCAGCATTACCGACAGGGATCAGCCCCAGCATTTT. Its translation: CASITDRDQPQHF.

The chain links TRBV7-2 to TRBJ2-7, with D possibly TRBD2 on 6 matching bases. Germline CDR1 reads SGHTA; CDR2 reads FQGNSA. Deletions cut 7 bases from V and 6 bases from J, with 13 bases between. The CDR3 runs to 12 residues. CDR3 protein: CASNNRGSEQYF. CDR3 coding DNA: TGTGCCAGCAACAATCGGGGGTCCGAGCAGTACTTC.

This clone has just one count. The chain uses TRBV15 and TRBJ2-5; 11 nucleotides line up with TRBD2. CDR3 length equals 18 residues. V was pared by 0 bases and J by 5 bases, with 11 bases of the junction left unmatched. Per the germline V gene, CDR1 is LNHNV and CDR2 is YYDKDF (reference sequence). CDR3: CATSRDIFTSGSRETQYF. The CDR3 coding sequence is TGTGCCACCAGCAGAGATATTTTTACTAGCGGGAGTAGGGAGACCCAGTACTTC.

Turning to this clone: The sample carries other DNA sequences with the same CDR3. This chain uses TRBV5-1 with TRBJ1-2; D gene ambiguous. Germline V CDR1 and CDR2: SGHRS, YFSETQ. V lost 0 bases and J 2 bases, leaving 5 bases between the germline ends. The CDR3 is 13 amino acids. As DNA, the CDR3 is TGCGCCAGCAGCTTGGACAGCAACTATGGCTACACCTTC. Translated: CASSLDSNYGYTF.

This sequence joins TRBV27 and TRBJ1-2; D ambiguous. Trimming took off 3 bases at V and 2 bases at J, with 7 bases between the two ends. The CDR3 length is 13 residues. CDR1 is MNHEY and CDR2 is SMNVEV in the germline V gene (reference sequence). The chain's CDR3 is CASSFTENYGYTF. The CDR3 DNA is TGTGCCAGCAGTTTTACAGAGAACTATGGCTACACCTTC.

The DNA of the CDR3 is TGTGCCAGCAGCGTGGGGGGGACAGGGGCCATGAACACTGAAGCTTTCTTT. It is translated as CASSVGGTGAMNTEAFF. The chain carries TRBV2 and TRBJ1-1; 10 nucleotides line up with TRBD1. The CDR3 spans 17 residues. Germline values: CDR1 SNHLY, CDR2 FYNNEI. V was pared by 6 bases and J by 0 bases, with 10 bases of the junction left unmatched.

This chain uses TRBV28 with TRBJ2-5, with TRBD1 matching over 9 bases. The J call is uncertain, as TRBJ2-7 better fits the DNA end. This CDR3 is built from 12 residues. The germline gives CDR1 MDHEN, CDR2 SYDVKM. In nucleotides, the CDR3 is TGTGCCAGTCGACAGGGGGTATACGAGCAGTACTTC. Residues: CASRQGVYEQYF.

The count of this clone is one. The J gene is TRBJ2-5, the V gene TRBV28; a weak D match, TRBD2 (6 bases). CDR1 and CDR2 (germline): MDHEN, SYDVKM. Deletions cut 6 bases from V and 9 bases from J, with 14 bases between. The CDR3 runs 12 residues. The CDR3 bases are TGTGCCAGCAGACAAGTCCGGGAGCCCCAGTACTTC. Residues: CASRQVREPQYF.

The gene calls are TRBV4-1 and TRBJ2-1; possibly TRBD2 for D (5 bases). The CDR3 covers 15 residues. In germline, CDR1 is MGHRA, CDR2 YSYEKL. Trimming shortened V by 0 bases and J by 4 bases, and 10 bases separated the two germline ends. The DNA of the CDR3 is TGCGCCAGCAGCCAAGACCGAGGGCAGTACAATGAGCAGTTCTTC. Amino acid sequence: CASSQDRGQYNEQFF.

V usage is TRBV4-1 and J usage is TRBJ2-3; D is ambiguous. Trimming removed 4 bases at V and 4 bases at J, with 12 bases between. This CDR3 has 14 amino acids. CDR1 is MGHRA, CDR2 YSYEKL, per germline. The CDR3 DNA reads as TGCGCCAGCAGCCCCCCTTCCGTGTCAGATACGCAGTATTTT. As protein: CASSPPSVSDTQYF.

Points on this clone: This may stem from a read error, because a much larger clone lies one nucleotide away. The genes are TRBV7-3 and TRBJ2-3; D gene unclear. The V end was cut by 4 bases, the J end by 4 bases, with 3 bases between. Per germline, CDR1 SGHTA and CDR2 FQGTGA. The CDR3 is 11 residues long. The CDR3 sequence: CASSSSDTQYF. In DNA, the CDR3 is TGTGCCAGCAGCTCTTCAGATACGCAGTATTTT.

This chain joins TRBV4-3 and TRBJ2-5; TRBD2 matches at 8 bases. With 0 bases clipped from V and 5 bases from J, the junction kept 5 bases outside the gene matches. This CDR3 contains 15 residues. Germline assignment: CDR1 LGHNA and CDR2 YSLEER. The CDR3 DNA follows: TGCGCCAGCAGCCAAGACAGCGGGAGTTTGGAGACCCAGTACTTC. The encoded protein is CASSQDSGSLETQYF.

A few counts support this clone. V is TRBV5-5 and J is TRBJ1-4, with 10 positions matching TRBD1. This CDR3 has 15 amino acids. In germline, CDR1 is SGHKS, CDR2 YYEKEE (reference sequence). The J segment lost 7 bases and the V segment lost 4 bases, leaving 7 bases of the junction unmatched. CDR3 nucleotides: TGTGCCAGCAGCCGGGGTGGGACAGGGGCTGAAAAACTGTTTTTT. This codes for CASSRGGTGAEKLFF.